The 32 T cell receptor beta chains given below trace back to one sample, sequenced in a study of T cell repertoires in cytomegalovirus infection. From the reads, TCRdb called clonotypes with MiXCR, one entry per CDR3 protein. Of approximately 590,000 distinct CDR3 sequences listed, just under 40% are singletons. These receptors' antigens are unknown. The source material was cultured PBMCs, sampled from culture after CMV antigen stimulation. These receptors were obtained from a human donor in good health (CMV status not recorded). Some clones in this sample may be carry-over from other donors' samples.

In this sample, this clonotype turned up many times. The chain carries TRBV7-2 and TRBJ2-5; weak D call: TRBD1 (6 bases). This CDR3 is 15 amino acids long. Germline V gene data show CDR1 as SGHTA and CDR2 as FQGNSA. With 1 base removed from V and 5 bases from J, the gap between germline ends came to 14 bases. This chain's CDR3 is CASSLGDNRRETQYF. The CDR3 bases are TGTGCCAGCAGCTTAGGGGACAACCGAAGGGAGACCCAGTACTTC.

The genes are TRBV6-5 and TRBJ2-3; possible D gene TRBD1, 5 bases. Trimming pared 3 bases from V and 0 bases from J, leaving 7 bases between. The CDR3 runs to 14 residues. Germline V lookup: CDR1 MNHEY, CDR2 SVGAGI. In DNA form, the CDR3 reads TGTGCCAGCAGTTATAGACAGAGCACAGATACGCAGTATTTT. Translating gives CASSYRQSTDTQYF.

V and J are TRBV5-1 and TRBJ2-5; 7 bases are a match to TRBD2. The CDR3 is made up of 15 amino acids. The ends lost 5 bases at V and 4 bases at J; junction bases unmatched: 11. Germline V CDR1 and CDR2: SGHRS, YFSETQ. The CDR3 bases are TGCGCCAGCAGTCTTGACGGGGGGATCGGAGAGACCCAGTACTTC. It yields the protein CASSLDGGIGETQYF.

The rearrangement links TRBV18 to TRBJ2-1, with 8 bases aligning to TRBD1. CDR3 length: 14 amino acids. From germline, CDR1 is KGHSH and CDR2 LQKENI. V trimming: 0 bases; J trimming: 8 bases; junction bases outside the gene matches: 3. CDR3 loop: CASSPPTGVHEQFF. Here the CDR3 DNA reads TGTGCCAGCTCACCACCGACAGGGGTGCATGAGCAGTTCTTC.

The chain couples TRBV6-2 or TRBV6-3 to TRBJ2-5; 10 positions match TRBD1. Per germline, CDR1 MNHEY and CDR2 SVGEGT. Trimming removed 4 bases from V and 2 bases from J; junction bases left unmatched: 7. This CDR3 is built from 16 residues. CDR3 sequence reads: CASSLRTGGTQETQYF. The CDR3, as DNA: TGTGCCAGCAGTTTAAGGACAGGGGGAACTCAAGAGACCCAGTACTTC.

The sample holds a few counts of this clonotype. The CDR3 sequence: CSARVAGGLGTDTQYF. The CDR3 DNA follows: TGCAGTGCTAGAGTGGCGGGGGGGCTGGGCACAGATACGCAGTATTTT. This chain links TRBV20-1 with TRBJ2-3, with 9 positions matching TRBD2. Germline V CDR1 and CDR2: DFQATT, SNEGSKA (reference sequence). Trimming cost V 1 base and J 1 base; bases outside gene matches: 6. The CDR3 covers 16 residues.

The genes are TRBV7-2 and TRBJ2-5, with 9 bases that match TRBD2. The CDR3 sequence is 15 residues long. The ends lost 3 bases at V and 5 bases at J; junction bases unmatched: 7. Germline CDR1 SGHTA, CDR2 FQGNSA. The CDR3 sequence: CASSLVSGGTETQYF. The CDR3 region has the DNA TGTGCCAGCAGCTTGGTTAGCGGGGGAACGGAGACCCAGTACTTC. The full variable domain, completed using reference TRBV7-2 and TRBJ2-5, is GAGVSQSPSNKVTEKGKDVELRCDPISGHTALYWYRQSLGQGLEFLIYFQGNSAPDKSGLPSDRFSAERTGGSVSTLTIQRTQQEDSAVYLCASSLVSGGTETQYFGPGTRLLVL.

This rearrangement joins TRBV7-6 to TRBJ1-1, with a tentative D call TRBD1 (5 bases). Germline V gene lookup returns CDR1 SGHVS and CDR2 FNYEAQ. V was pared by 3 bases and J by 7 bases, with 12 bases between. The length of the CDR3 is 13 residues. This chain's CDR3 is CASSLGTEIEAFF. The CDR3 DNA is TGTGCCAGCAGCTTGGGGACGGAGATTGAAGCTTTCTTT.

The J gene is TRBJ2-5, the V gene TRBV7-2, with TRBD2 identical over 10 bases. The junction had 4 bases not matched to a gene; V was cut back by 0 bases and J by 3 bases. Germline V gene lookup returns CDR1 SGHTA and CDR2 FQGNSA. This CDR3 spans 16 amino acids. The CDR3 nucleotides are TGTGCCAGCAGCTTAGCTTGGCTAGCGGGGGAAGAGACCCAGTACTTC. This translates into CASSLAWLAGEETQYF.

This clonotype was seen a handful of times. The chain has TRBV19 and TRBJ2-1; 7 bases are a match to TRBD1. The V segment lost 5 bases and the J segment 4 bases; nucleotides outside the gene matches: 11. CDR1 is LNHDA and CDR2 is SQIVND in the germline V gene (reference sequence). This CDR3 comprises 16 residues. The CDR3 sequence: CASSASGTDTYNEQFF. For the CDR3, the DNA is TGTGCCAGTAGTGCCTCCGGGACAGACACATACAATGAGCAGTTCTTC.

This clonotype was seen only a few times. The rearrangement links TRBV12-3 or TRBV12-4 to TRBJ2-3, with 7 bases that match TRBD1. V shed 7 bases, J shed 4 bases, and the junction held 5 bases outside the gene matches. The CDR3 runs to 13 residues. Here the CDR3 DNA reads TGTGCCAGCACCGACAGGGTCGCAGATACGCAGTATTTT. It translates to CASTDRVADTQYF.

V gene TRBV7-2 combines with J gene TRBJ1-5; no clear D gene. This CDR3 has 14 amino acids. Germline V gene lookup returns CDR1 SGHTA and CDR2 FQGNSA. V was clipped by 5 bases and J by 0 bases, with 8 bases between them. For the CDR3, the DNA is TGTGCCAGCAGCGGGTTCCTTAGCAATCAGCCCCAGCATTTT. It yields the protein CASSGFLSNQPQHF.

This clonotype was counted many times. The V gene is TRBV7-8, the J gene TRBJ2-7, with 10 bases matching TRBD2. Losses at the gene ends were 5 bases for V and 3 bases for J; bases not matched to a gene: 10. This CDR3 is 16 amino acids long. Germline V gene lookup returns CDR1 SGHVS and CDR2 FQNEAQ. The CDR3 region is CASSRRTGLALYEQYF. CDR3 nucleotides: TGTGCCAGCAGCCGTCGCACGGGACTAGCGCTCTACGAGCAGTACTTC.

This clonotype was found once. The chain recombines TRBV6-1 with TRBJ2-1; TRBD1 might be the D (6 bases). The CDR3 spans 13 residues. V gave up 2 bases and J gave up 9 bases, with 11 bases separating them. The germline CDR1 and CDR2 sequences are MNHNS and SASEGT. CDR3 loop: CASSEQGNFEQFF. The CDR3, as DNA: TGTGCCAGCAGTGAACAGGGGAACTTTGAGCAGTTCTTC.

This clonotype was counted a few times. The chain has TRBV6-5 and TRBJ2-3; 12 bases fit TRBD2. Losses at the gene ends were 7 bases for V and 5 bases for J; bases not matched to a gene: 7. The germline CDR1 and CDR2 sequences are MNHEY and SVGAGI. CDR3 length: 15 amino acids. The CDR3 is CASTVPGLAGDTQYF. CDR3 DNA sequence: TGTGCCAGCACGGTCCCGGGACTAGCGGGAGATACGCAGTATTTT.

This clonotype was seen only once. The chain employs TRBV7-2 and TRBJ2-7, with a tentative D call TRBD1 (5 bases). The CDR3 sequence is 14 residues long. Per the germline V gene, CDR1 is SGHTA and CDR2 is FQGNSA. The V gene lost 4 bases and the J gene lost 3 bases, with 13 bases spanning the gap. Here the CDR3 reads CASSWGSRNYEQYF. CDR3 nucleotide sequence: TGTGCCAGCAGCTGGGGCAGCCGAAACTACGAGCAGTACTTC. Drawing the rest from reference TRBV7-2 and TRBJ2-7, the complete variable domain is GAGVSQSPSNKVTEKGKDVELRCDPISGHTALYWYRQSLGQGLEFLIYFQGNSAPDKSGLPSDRFSAERTGGSVSTLTIQRTQQEDSAVYLCASSWGSRNYEQYFGPGTRLTVT.

In this sample, this clonotype turned up a few times. The chain carries TRBV6-2 or TRBV6-3 and TRBJ1-1, with 11 bases aligning to TRBD1. V trimming: 5 bases; J trimming: 5 bases; junction bases outside the gene matches: 4. Germline CDR1 reads MNHEY; CDR2 reads SVGEGT. CDR3 size: 14 residues. CDR3 in amino acids: CASSGQGAMTEAFF. CDR3 nucleotides: TGTGCCAGCAGTGGACAGGGGGCGATGACTGAAGCTTTCTTT.

This clonotype was seen a single time. A much larger clone differs from this one at a single base, so this may be a read error. This sequence joins TRBV7-2 and TRBJ1-3; D possibly corresponds to TRBD1 (5 bases). This CDR3 spans 14 amino acids. CDR1 is SGHTA and CDR2 is FQGNSA in the germline V gene. CDR3 protein: CANSLRDFGNTIYF. The CDR3 region has the DNA TGTGCCAACAGCCTCCGGGACTTCGGAAACACCATATATTTT.

This clonotype was counted only a few times. The rearrangement links TRBV12-3 or TRBV12-4 to TRBJ1-5, with D hard to call. Trimming took 6 bases from V and 4 from J, leaving 13 bases between them. This CDR3 comprises 14 residues. In DNA form, the CDR3 reads TGTGCCAGCAGCCCCGCGGGGAGAAATCAGCCCCAGCATTTT. Amino acid sequence: CASSPAGRNQPQHF.

This clonotype was counted a few times. This chain uses TRBV6-5 with TRBJ1-2, with D tentatively TRBD1 (5 bases). V dropped 5 bases and J dropped 2 bases, with 15 bases sitting between them. CDR3 size: 15 residues. Looked up from germline, CDR1 is MNHEY and CDR2 is SVGAGI. CDR3 region: CASSARGLANYGYTF. The CDR3, as DNA: TGTGCCAGCAGTGCCCGGGGACTCGCCAACTATGGCTACACCTTC.

The chain uses TRBV7-2 and TRBJ2-5; TRBD2 is a possible D gene (5 bases). The CDR3 totals 13 residues. V dropped 1 base and J dropped 7 bases, with 10 bases sitting between them. The germline gives CDR1 SGHTA, CDR2 FQGNSA. CDR3 loop: CASSLVRAGTQYF. Written as DNA, the CDR3 is TGTGCCAGCAGCTTAGTCCGGGCGGGGACCCAGTACTTC.

V usage is TRBV7-2 and J usage is TRBJ1-2; D ambiguous. The length of the CDR3 is 15 residues. Germline values: CDR1 SGHTA, CDR2 FQGNSA. Trimming took off 2 bases at V and 5 bases at J, with 15 bases between the two ends. CDR3 amino acids: CASSLMSLVYYGYTF. CDR3 DNA: TGTGCCAGCAGCTTAATGTCCCTCGTCTATTATGGCTACACCTTC.

The chain joins TRBV19 to TRBJ1-5, with a weak D call TRBD1 (5 bases). V lost 5 bases to trimming and J lost 0 bases, with 11 bases between them. CDR3 size: 15 residues. The germline gives CDR1 LNHDA, CDR2 SQIVND (reference sequence). The CDR3 region has the DNA TGTGCCAGTAGTGGGGGGTCTTATAGCAATCAGCCCCAGCATTTT. Amino acid sequence: CASSGGSYSNQPQHF.

The chain employs TRBV4-1 and TRBJ2-3; 9 positions match TRBD2. Germline assignment: CDR1 MGHRA and CDR2 YSYEKL. The CDR3 covers 18 residues. The trim removed 1 base at V and 6 bases at J, leaving 14 bases unmatched. The CDR3 DNA reads TGCGCCAGCAGCCAAGTCCTGACTAGCGGTTTTCTGATGGATACGCAGTATTTT. Protein: CASSQVLTSGFLMDTQYF.

V usage is TRBV7-2 and J usage is TRBJ2-4; tentatively, D is TRBD1 (7 bases). With 4 bases removed from V and 3 bases from J, the gap between germline ends came to 10 bases. Germline assignment: CDR1 SGHTA and CDR2 FQGNSA. The CDR3 length is 14 residues. The CDR3 nucleotides read TGTGCCAGCAGCTCGGGGGACAGCAAAAACATTCAGTACTTC. Amino acid sequence: CASSSGDSKNIQYF.

This clonotype occurred once. The V gene is TRBV6-1, the J gene TRBJ2-7; perhaps TRBD1 as D (6 bases). V gave up 0 bases and J gave up 3 bases, with 18 bases separating them. The CDR3 runs to 17 residues. In germline, CDR1 is MNHNS, CDR2 SASEGT. The CDR3 DNA reads as TGTGCCAGCAGTGAAGCGGGACATTGGGGCCTCGGCTACGAGCAGTACTTC. Translation: CASSEAGHWGLGYEQYF.

The chain employs TRBV7-3 and TRBJ2-7; TRBD2 agrees at 13 bases. This CDR3 spans 17 amino acids. The germline V gene encodes CDR1 SGHTA and CDR2 FQGTGA. V lost 5 bases to trimming and J lost 0 bases; unmatched junction nucleotides: 7. In nucleotides, the CDR3 is TGTGCCAGCAGCCTTGGACTAGCGGGAGTTTTCTCCTACGAGCAGTACTTC. The encoded protein is CASSLGLAGVFSYEQYF.

The chain uses TRBV7-8 and TRBJ2-5, with 8 bases matching TRBD2. The CDR3 runs 16 residues. From germline, CDR1 is SGHVS and CDR2 FQNEAQ. V was pared by 4 bases and J by 2 bases, with 9 bases of the junction left unmatched. The CDR3 DNA sequence: TGTGCCAGCAGCTCGGGGAGCGGGGGTCGGCAAGAGACCCAGTACTTC. Its translation is CASSSGSGGRQETQYF.

CDR3 nucleotides: TGTGCCAGCAAAAGAGGGGGCTACACCTTC. Its protein product is CASKRGGYTF. The rearrangement links TRBV12-3 or TRBV12-4 to TRBJ1-2; D is unresolved. The CDR3 extends over 10 amino acids. Deletions cut 7 bases from V and 8 bases from J, with 8 bases between.

The chain combines TRBV6-1 with TRBJ2-5; D unclear. CDR3 size: 15 residues. CDR1 MNHNS and CDR2 SASEGT come from the germline V gene. Trimming shortened V by 5 bases and J by 1 base, and 14 bases separated the two germline ends. The CDR3 DNA reads as TGTGCCAGCAGTTATTCTTGGCGATCCCAAGAGACCCAGTACTTC. Translation: CASSYSWRSQETQYF.

This chain's CDR3 is CASSSSGIRAEQYF. In nucleotides, the CDR3 is TGTGCCAGCAGCTCTAGCGGGATAAGGGCCGAGCAGTACTTC. This chain uses TRBV7-2 with TRBJ2-7, with 9 bases that match TRBD2. V was pared by 4 bases and J by 6 bases, with 7 bases of the junction left unmatched. The CDR3 is made up of 14 amino acids. Germline CDR1 reads SGHTA; CDR2 reads FQGNSA.

In its sample, this clonotype was seen once. CDR3 residues: CASSPFGRTYGYTF. The CDR3 DNA follows: TGTGCCAGCAGTCCATTCGGACGGACCTATGGCTACACCTTC. The gene calls are TRBV6-2 or TRBV6-3 and TRBJ1-2; D unclear. The germline V and J ends were trimmed by 5 bases and 4 bases, with 14 bases remaining between them. The CDR3 runs 14 residues. The germline gives CDR1 MNHEY, CDR2 SVGEGT.